This T cell receptor (beta chain) originates from a study of T cells in Graves' hyperthyroidism and ophthalmopathy. Looked up from germline, CDR1 is GTSNPN and CDR2 is SVGIG (reference sequence). This CDR3 is 14 amino acids long. Trimming stripped 0 bases from V and 7 bases from J, with 13 bases between. This clonotype appeared many times. The source material, RNA transcripts, was used to amplify TCR beta CDR3 regions. Primed by the HTBI set, a first-round RT-PCR was run on the TCR CDR3. TCRdb reprocessed the multiplex PCR reads via MiXCR and lists one record per CDR3 protein. The sample yields some 560,000 distinct CDR3 sequences, approximately 14% seen once. For the diagnoses, clinical symptoms, serum thyroxine and TRAb, thyroid ultrasound and orbital computed tomography were used.

Sequencing was done on a sample of blood. This receptor was taken from a woman in her twenties or thirties with Graves' hyperthyroidism. This chain connects TRBV30 to TRBJ1-5; TRBD1 is a possible D gene (5 bases). The CDR3 region has the DNA TGTGCCTGGAGTGTAATGCAGGGTGGGCAGCCCCAGCATTTT. As protein: CAWSVMQGGQPQHF.